This TCR beta chain was obtained from a study of graft-versus-host responses after intestinal transplantation. This clone came up a few times. Sequenced by immunoSEQ multiplex PCR; TCRdb stores in-frame clones only, minus some. The top ten hold 3.9% of the sample, which has roughly 14,000 clones, just under 30% seen once. The CDR3 covers 14 residues. V gave up 0 bases and J gave up 0 bases, with 3 bases separating them. CDR1 and CDR2 from the germline V gene are SEHNR and FQNEAQ (reference sequence). The TCR sequence derives from a human patient who received an intestinal transplant. The sequenced sample was alloreactive CD4+ T cells from a mixed lymphocyte reaction culture, obtained before intestinal transplant. Subset meaning: CFSE-low proliferating T cells sorted from approximately six-day pre-transplant mixed lymphocyte reaction (GvH or HvG direction). The rearrangement links TRBV7-9 to TRBJ1-3; D is ambiguous. CDR3 bases: TGTGCCAGCAGCTTAGCGGGCTCTGGAAACACCATATATTTT. It specifies CASSLAGSGNTIYF.